This T cell receptor (beta chain) comes out of a study of shared clonotypes between healthy human individuals. Concerning this clone: Its antigen is not identified.

General study findings and limits: Across a handful of donors, naive CD4 shared 5% to 6%, naive CD8 over 3%, memory CD4 roughly 2.5%, memory CD8 around 0.42%.

Germline V gives CDR1 MDHEN, CDR2 SYDVKM. The CDR3 loop spans 16 amino acids. V lost 2 bases, J lost 3 bases, and 3 bases stayed unmatched. The authors loaded approximately 220 ng DNA, 25,000 to 30,000 T cell genomes, into sorted-subset replicate PCRs. This table comes from immunoSEQ multiplex PCR, and its TCRdb copy is limited to in-frame clones, with some not included. The sample lists approximately 500,000 clones; roughly 95% were seen once. Sample: naive CD4+ T cells sorted from blood. The sample's subset: CD45RA+ positively selected. This sequence was found in a woman under 40 in good health. The V gene is TRBV28, the J gene TRBJ2-1; the match to TRBD2 covers 11 bases. CDR3 nucleotide sequence: TGTGCCAGCAGTTTACGCGGGACTAGCGGCTACAATGAGCAGTTCTTC. As protein: CASSLRGTSGYNEQFF.